This T cell receptor beta chain was retrieved from a study of CD8 T cells in Susac syndrome. An input of about 0.5 to 1 ug of RNA was subjected to reverse transcription using random hexamers. A multiplex approach, immunoSEQ multiplex PCR, amplified TCR beta CDR3 across 54 Vbeta and 13 Jbeta. TCRdb reprocessed the immunoSEQ multiplex PCR reads with MiXCR, giving one entry per CDR3 protein. The sample lists 100,000 to 150,000 distinct CDR3 sequences, more than 80% occurring once. Sequencing of TCR beta drew on CD8+ and CD4+ T cells from blood. TEMRA cells underwent FACS enrichment and CD8+ and CD4+ T cells underwent negative isolation. Germline V gives CDR1 SGHKS, CDR2 YYEKEE (reference sequence). This CDR3 spans 16 amino acids. V was pared by 4 bases and J by 9 bases, with 8 bases of the junction left unmatched.

The clonotype was recovered from a human donor with multiple sclerosis. The specimen was CD8+ T cells from PBMCs. The chain combines TRBV5-5 with TRBJ2-1; 15 nucleotides agree with TRBD2. The CDR3 nucleotides read TGTGCCAGCAGCCCGGGACTAGCGGGGGGTCTCATTGAGCAGTTCTTC. Protein: CASSPGLAGGLIEQFF.